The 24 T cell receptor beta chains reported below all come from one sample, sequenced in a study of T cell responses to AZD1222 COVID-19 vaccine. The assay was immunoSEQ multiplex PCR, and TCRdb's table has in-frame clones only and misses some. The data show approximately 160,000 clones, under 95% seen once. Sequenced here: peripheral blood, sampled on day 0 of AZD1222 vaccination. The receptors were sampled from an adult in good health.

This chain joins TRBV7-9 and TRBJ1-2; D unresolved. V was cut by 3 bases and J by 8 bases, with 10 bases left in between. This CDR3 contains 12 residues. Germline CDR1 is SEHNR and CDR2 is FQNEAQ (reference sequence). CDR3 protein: CASSLNIMGYTF. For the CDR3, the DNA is TGTGCCAGCAGCTTGAATATTATGGGCTACACCTTC.

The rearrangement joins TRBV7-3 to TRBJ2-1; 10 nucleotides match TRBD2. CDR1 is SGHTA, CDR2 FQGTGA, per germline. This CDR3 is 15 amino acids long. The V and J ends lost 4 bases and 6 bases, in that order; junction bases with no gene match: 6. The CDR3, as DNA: TGTGCCAGCAGCTCGTTAGCGGGAGGCCCCAATGAGCAGTTCTTC. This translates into CASSSLAGGPNEQFF.

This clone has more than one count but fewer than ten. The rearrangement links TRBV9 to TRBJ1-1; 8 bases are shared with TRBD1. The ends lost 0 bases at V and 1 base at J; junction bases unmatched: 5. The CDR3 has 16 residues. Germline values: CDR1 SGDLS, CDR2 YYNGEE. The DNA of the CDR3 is TGTGCCAGCAGCGTAGACGCCCAGGGGGCGAACACTGAAGCTTTCTTT. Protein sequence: CASSVDAQGANTEAFF.

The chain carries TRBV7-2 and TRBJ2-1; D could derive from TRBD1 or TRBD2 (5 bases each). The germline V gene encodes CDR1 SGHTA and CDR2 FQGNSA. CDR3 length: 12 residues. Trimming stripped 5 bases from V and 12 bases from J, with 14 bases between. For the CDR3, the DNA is TGTGCCAGCAGCCCGGGGACCCTTAGGCAGTTCTTC. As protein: CASSPGTLRQFF. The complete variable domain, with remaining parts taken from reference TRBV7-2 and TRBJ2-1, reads GAGVSQSPSNKVTEKGKDVELRCDPISGHTALYWYRQSLGQGLEFLIYFQGNSAPDKSGLPSDRFSAERTGGSVSTLTIQRTQQEDSAVYLCASSPGTLRQFFGPGTRLTVL.

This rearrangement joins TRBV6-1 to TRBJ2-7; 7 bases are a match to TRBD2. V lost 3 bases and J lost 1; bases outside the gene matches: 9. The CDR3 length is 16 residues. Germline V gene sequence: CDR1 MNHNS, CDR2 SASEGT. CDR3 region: CASSDIGGGTSYEQYF. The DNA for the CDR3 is TGTGCCAGCAGTGATATAGGCGGGGGTACTTCCTACGAGCAGTACTTC.

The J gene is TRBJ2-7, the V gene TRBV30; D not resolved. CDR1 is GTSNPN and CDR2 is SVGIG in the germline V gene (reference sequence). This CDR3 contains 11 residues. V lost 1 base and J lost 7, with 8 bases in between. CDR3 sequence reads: CAWSGVGEQYF. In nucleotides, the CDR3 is TGTGCCTGGAGTGGTGTAGGGGAGCAGTACTTC.

CDR3 sequence (DNA): TGCGCCAGCAGATCAGCTAGCGGAAGTAACAATGAGCAGTTCTTC. It specifies CASRSASGSNNEQFF. This chain connects TRBV4-1 to TRBJ2-1, with 7 bases matching TRBD2. Looked up from germline, CDR1 is MGHRA and CDR2 is YSYEKL. The CDR3 covers 15 residues. The trim removed 6 bases at V and 5 bases at J, leaving 10 bases unmatched.

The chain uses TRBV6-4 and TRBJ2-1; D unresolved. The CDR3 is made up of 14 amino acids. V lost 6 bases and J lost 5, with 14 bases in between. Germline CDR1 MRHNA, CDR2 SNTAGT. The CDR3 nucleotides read TGTGCCAGCAGAAAGGGCCTCTTCGACAATGAGCAGTTCTTC. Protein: CASRKGLFDNEQFF.

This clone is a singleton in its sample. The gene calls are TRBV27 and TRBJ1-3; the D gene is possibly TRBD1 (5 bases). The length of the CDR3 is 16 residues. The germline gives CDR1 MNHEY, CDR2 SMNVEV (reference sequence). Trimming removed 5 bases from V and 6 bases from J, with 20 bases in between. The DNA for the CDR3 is TGTGCCAGCAGTCCGCTAGACAGCTCTCTTCTAAACACCATATATTTT. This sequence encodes CASSPLDSSLLNTIYF.

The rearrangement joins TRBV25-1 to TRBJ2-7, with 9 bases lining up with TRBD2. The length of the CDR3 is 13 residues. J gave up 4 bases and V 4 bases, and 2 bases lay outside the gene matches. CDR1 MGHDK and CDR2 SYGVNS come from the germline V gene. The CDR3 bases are TGTGCCAGCAGTGTTGCGGGAGGGTACGAGCAGTACTTC. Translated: CASSVAGGYEQYF.

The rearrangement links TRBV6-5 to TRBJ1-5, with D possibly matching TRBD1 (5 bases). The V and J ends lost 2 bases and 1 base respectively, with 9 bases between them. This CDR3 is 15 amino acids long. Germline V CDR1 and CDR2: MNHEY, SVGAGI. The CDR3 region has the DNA TGTGCCAGCAGTTACACCGGGGCCAGCAATCAGCCCCAGCATTTT. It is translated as CASSYTGASNQPQHF.

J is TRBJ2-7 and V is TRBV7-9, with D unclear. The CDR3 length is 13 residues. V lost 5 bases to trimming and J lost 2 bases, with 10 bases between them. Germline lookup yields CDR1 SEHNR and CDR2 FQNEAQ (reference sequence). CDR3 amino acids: CASSPSNAYEQYF. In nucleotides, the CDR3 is TGTGCCAGCAGCCCTTCCAACGCCTACGAGCAGTACTTC.

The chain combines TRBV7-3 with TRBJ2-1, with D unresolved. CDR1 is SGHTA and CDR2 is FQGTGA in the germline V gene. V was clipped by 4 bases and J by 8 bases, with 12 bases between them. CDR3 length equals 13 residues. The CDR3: CASSSRPPDEQFF. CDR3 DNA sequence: TGTGCCAGCAGCTCGCGACCCCCGGATGAGCAGTTCTTC.

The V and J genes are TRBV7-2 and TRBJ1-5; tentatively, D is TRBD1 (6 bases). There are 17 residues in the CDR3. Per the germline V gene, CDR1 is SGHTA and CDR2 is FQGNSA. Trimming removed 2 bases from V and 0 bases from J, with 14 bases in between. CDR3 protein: CASSLRAGGGSNQPQHF. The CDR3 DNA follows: TGTGCCAGCAGCTTAAGGGCCGGGGGCGGTAGCAATCAGCCCCAGCATTTT.

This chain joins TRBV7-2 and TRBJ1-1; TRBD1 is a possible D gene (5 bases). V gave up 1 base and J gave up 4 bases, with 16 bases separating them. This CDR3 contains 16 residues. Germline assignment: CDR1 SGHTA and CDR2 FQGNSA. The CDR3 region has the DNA TGTGCCAGCAGCTTAGGCCCAACGGGGGGAGGCACTGAAGCTTTCTTT. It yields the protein CASSLGPTGGGTEAFF.

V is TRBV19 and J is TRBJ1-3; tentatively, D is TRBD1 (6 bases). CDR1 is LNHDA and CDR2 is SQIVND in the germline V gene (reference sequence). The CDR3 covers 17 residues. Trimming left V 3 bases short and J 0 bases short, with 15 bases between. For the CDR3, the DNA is TGTGCCAGTAGTATGAGGGGGGGTCCAGTCTCTGGAAACACCATATATTTT. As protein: CASSMRGGPVSGNTIYF. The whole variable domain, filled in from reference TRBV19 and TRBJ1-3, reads DGGITQSPKYLFRKEGQNVTLSCEQNLNHDAMYWYRQDPGQGLRLIYYSQIVNDFQKGDIAEGYSVSREKKESFPLTVTSAQKNPTAFYLCASSMRGGPVSGNTIYFGEGSWLTVV.

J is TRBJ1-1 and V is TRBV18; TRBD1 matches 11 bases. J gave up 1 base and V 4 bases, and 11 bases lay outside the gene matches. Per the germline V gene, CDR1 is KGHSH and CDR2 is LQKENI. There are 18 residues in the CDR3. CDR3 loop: CASSLGWTGGVENTEAFF. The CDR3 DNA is TGTGCCAGCTCACTGGGGTGGACAGGGGGCGTGGAGAACACTGAAGCTTTCTTT.

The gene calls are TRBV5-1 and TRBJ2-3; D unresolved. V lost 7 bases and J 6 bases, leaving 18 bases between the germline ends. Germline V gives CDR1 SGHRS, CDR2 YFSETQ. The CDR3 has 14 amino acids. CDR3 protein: CASRLDPSSDTQYF. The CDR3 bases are TGCGCCAGCCGCCTCGACCCAAGTTCGGATACGCAGTATTTT.

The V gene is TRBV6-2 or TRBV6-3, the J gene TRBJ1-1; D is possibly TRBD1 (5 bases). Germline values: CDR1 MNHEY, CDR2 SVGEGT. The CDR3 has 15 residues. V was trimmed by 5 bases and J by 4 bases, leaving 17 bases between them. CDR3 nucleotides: TGTGCCAGCAGTCGGGCAGGGCCCAGGGCCACTGAAGCTTTCTTT. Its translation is CASSRAGPRATEAFF.

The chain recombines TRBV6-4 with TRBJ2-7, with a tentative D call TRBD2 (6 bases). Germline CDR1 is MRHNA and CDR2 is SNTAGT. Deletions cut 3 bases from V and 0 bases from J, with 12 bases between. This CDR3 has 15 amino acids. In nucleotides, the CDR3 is TGTGCCAGCAGTGATGGACGGACTACCTCCTACGAGCAGTACTTC. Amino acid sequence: CASSDGRTTSYEQYF.

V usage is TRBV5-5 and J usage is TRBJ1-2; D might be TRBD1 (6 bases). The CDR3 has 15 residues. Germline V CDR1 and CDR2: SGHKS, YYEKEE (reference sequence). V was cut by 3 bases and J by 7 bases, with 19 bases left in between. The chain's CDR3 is CASSSAVGQRSGYTF. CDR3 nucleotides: TGTGCCAGCAGCTCTGCGGTCGGACAGCGGAGTGGCTACACCTTC.

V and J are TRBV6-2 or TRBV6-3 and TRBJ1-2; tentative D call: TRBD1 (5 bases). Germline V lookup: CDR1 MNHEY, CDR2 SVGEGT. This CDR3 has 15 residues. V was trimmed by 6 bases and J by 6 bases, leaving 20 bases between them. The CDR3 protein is CASSRDPQGIDGYTF. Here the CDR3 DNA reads TGTGCCAGCAGCCGCGACCCCCAGGGAATCGATGGCTACACCTTC.

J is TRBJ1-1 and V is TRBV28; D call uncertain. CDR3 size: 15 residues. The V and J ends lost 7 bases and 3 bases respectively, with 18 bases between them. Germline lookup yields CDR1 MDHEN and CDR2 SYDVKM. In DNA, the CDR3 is TGTGCCAGCAACCCCGAGGCAGGTCTATACACTGAAGCTTTCTTT. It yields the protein CASNPEAGLYTEAFF.

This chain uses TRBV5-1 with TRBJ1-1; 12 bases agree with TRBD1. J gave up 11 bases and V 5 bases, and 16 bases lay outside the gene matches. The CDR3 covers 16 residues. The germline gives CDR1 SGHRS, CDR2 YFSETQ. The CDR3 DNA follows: TGCGCCAGCAGAGATGCAACCGGGACAGGGGGCATCGGGGCTTTCTTT. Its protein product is CASRDATGTGGIGAFF.